The next 17 T cell receptor beta chains were all read from a single sample in a study of breast tumors, draining lymph nodes, adjacent tissues. Axillary draining lymph nodes of breast cancer patients supplied the node samples. Each CDR3 protein gets one entry after TCRdb re-called the multiplex PCR reads with MiXCR. The top ten hold over 6.5% of the sample, which has approximately 90,000 distinct CDR3 sequences, approximately 29% seen once. The sequenced material came from axillary lymph node tissue. These receptors were collected from a female donor with breast cancer. Some clones in this sample may be carry-over from other donors' samples.

The V gene is TRBV2, the J gene TRBJ1-3; D is undetermined. This CDR3 has 12 amino acids. V was clipped by 6 bases and J by 2 bases, with 5 bases between them. Germline CDR1 reads SNHLY; CDR2 reads FYNNEI. The CDR3 region is CASSWAGNTIYF. The CDR3 DNA reads TGTGCCAGCAGCTGGGCTGGAAACACCATATATTTT.

There are many counts of this clonotype. The V gene is TRBV19, the J gene TRBJ2-2; a weak D match, TRBD2 (6 bases). The CDR3 spans 14 residues. V was pared by 7 bases and J by 1 base, with 10 bases between. The germline gives CDR1 LNHDA, CDR2 SQIVND (reference sequence). The CDR3 loop is CASTPGGNTGELFF. In nucleotides, the CDR3 is TGTGCCAGTACTCCCGGGGGGAACACCGGGGAGCTGTTTTTT.

V and J are TRBV6-4 and TRBJ2-1; the D call may be TRBD1 or TRBD2 (6 bases each). V lost 8 bases and J 3 bases, leaving 20 bases between the germline ends. Germline V gene data show CDR1 as MRHNA and CDR2 as SNTAGT. The CDR3 consists of 16 residues. Here the CDR3 DNA reads TGTGCCAGCCGAGCGGAGGGGGGACAACGCTACAATGAGCAGTTCTTC. Protein: CASRAEGGQRYNEQFF.

Worth noting for this clonotype: No conserved phenylalanine or tryptophan ends this CDR3, so it is likely a read error. The chain uses TRBV19 and TRBJ2-7; D may be TRBD2 (6 bases). The germline V gene has CDR1 LNHDA and CDR2 SQIVND (reference sequence). Trimming took 5 bases from V and 6 from J, leaving 14 bases between them. The CDR3 totals 13 residues. CDR3 coding DNA: TGTGCCAGTAGTCCCTTCGGGGGAACCGAGCAGTACCTC. Translation: CASSPFGGTEQYL.

V usage is TRBV30 and J usage is TRBJ1-1; no firm D call. The CDR3 sequence is 11 residues long. The germline V and J ends were trimmed by 8 bases and 1 base, with 8 bases remaining between them. Germline V lookup: CDR1 GTSNPN, CDR2 SVGIG (reference sequence). CDR3 nucleotides: TGTGCCGGCGAGCGGAACACTGAAGCTTTCTTT. Translated: CAGERNTEAFF.

The gene calls are TRBV9 and TRBJ2-3; TRBD2 agrees at 9 bases. Trimming cost V 0 bases and J 2 bases; bases outside gene matches: 16. Germline CDR1 reads SGDLS; CDR2 reads YYNGEE. The CDR3 runs to 20 residues. CDR3 nucleotides: TGTGCCAGCAGCGTAGGGGCGGGAGGGCCCCGGGTGTTGGTCACAGATACGCAGTATTTT. This translates into CASSVGAGGPRVLVTDTQYF.

In its sample, this clonotype was seen many times. The gene calls are TRBV25-1 and TRBJ2-7, with D possibly matching TRBD1 (6 bases). The CDR3 consists of 14 residues. The V end lost 5 bases, the J end lost 3 bases, and 14 bases lay between the germline ends. The germline V gene has CDR1 MGHDK and CDR2 SYGVNS. This CDR3 is CASSMPGHNYEQYF. The CDR3 nucleotides are TGTGCCAGCAGTATGCCGGGACATAACTACGAGCAGTACTTC.

This clonotype was seen repeatedly, ten times or more. V is TRBV19 and J is TRBJ2-6, with D perhaps matching TRBD2 (5 bases). CDR3 length: 15 amino acids. V shed 3 bases and J shed 0 bases, with 6 bases lying between them. Germline assignment: CDR1 LNHDA and CDR2 SQIVND (reference sequence). CDR3 sequence: CASSIGGSGANVLTF. The CDR3 nucleotides are TGTGCCAGTAGTATTGGAGGCTCTGGGGCCAACGTCCTGACTTTC.

This clonotype has at least ten counts. The chain combines TRBV10-3 with TRBJ2-2; 9 bases agree with TRBD2. Germline CDR1 ENHRY, CDR2 SYGVKD. With V trimmed by 2 bases and J by 7 bases, 2 bases remained unmatched. This CDR3 comprises 14 residues. The CDR3, as DNA: TGTGCCATCAGTGAGGGACTAGCGATCGGGGAGCTGTTTTTT. As protein: CAISEGLAIGELFF.

With regard to this clonotype: The junction differs from germline at one of its ends, possibly a read error. The chain uses TRBV7-2 and TRBJ2-7; tentatively, D is TRBD1 or TRBD2 (5 bases each). CDR3 size: 14 residues. Looked up from germline, CDR1 is SGHTA and CDR2 is FQGNSA. The CDR3 protein is CASSLVEGSYKQYF. The CDR3 DNA follows: TGTGCCAGCAGCTTGGTAGAGGGGTCCTACAAGCAGTACTTC.

Turning to this clonotype: A read error is possible here, since a much larger clone lies one base away. This chain joins TRBV20-1 and TRBJ2-1; D is undetermined. This CDR3 is built from 15 residues. CDR1 and CDR2 from the germline V gene are DFQATT and SNEGSKA (reference sequence). The V gene lost 3 bases and the J gene lost 6 bases, with 18 bases spanning the gap. The CDR3 DNA follows: TGCAGTGCTAGTCCAATCACAAGGAGTCCCAATGAGCAGTTCTTC. Encoded protein: CSASPITRSPNEQFF.

This clonotype appeared a single time. An end of the junction differs from the germline gene, which may be a read error. The chain combines TRBV20-1 with TRBJ2-7, with a weak D call TRBD2 (5 bases). The length of the CDR3 is 13 residues. Looked up from germline, CDR1 is DFQATT and CDR2 is SNEGSKA (reference sequence). CDR3 region: CSASAGSSYAQYF. Written as DNA, the CDR3 is TGCAGTGCAAGTGCTGGGAGCTCCTACGCGCAGTACTTC.

This clonotype was seen ten or more times. The genes are TRBV6-1 and TRBJ2-7; tentatively, D is TRBD1 (6 bases). In germline, CDR1 is MNHNS, CDR2 SASEGT. CDR3 length equals 13 residues. The V and J ends lost 7 bases and 2 bases respectively, with 12 bases between them. CDR3: CASNGQGTYEQYF. DNA for the CDR3: TGTGCCAGCAACGGTCAGGGGACCTACGAGCAGTACTTC.

Comments on this clonotype: At one of its ends the junction is not consistent with the germline gene, which may arise from a read error. The CDR3: CSVAGAGVTGKLFF. The CDR3 DNA is TGCAGCGTTGCCGGGGCAGGGGTCACCGGGAAGCTGTTTTTT. The chain couples TRBV29-1 to TRBJ2-2; D perhaps matches TRBD1 (6 bases). Germline values: CDR1 SQVTM, CDR2 ANQGSEA. This CDR3 has 14 amino acids.

There are many counts of this clonotype. The chain joins TRBV20-1 to TRBJ2-7, with 8 bases fitting TRBD2. V gave up 1 base and J gave up 1 base; unmatched junction bases: 6. CDR1 and CDR2 (germline): DFQATT, SNEGSKA (reference sequence). The CDR3 spans 15 residues. The CDR3 loop is CSARGGGRRSYEQYF. CDR3 coding DNA: TGCAGTGCTAGAGGAGGCGGGAGGAGGTCCTACGAGCAGTACTTC.

This chain connects TRBV25-1 to TRBJ2-1; 7 bases align to TRBD2. This CDR3 comprises 15 residues. The ends lost 2 bases at V and 5 bases at J; junction bases unmatched: 6. The germline V gene has CDR1 MGHDK and CDR2 SYGVNS. The CDR3 is CASSEPGLTNNEQFF. The CDR3 DNA reads as TGTGCCAGCAGTGAACCGGGACTAACCAACAATGAGCAGTTCTTC.

V and J are TRBV20-1 and TRBJ2-3; 11 nucleotides agree with TRBD2. With V trimmed by 5 bases and J by 3 bases, 10 bases remained unmatched. From germline, CDR1 is DFQATT and CDR2 SNEGSKA (reference sequence). The CDR3 totals 16 residues. The CDR3 is CSAVSGRASGTDTQYF. CDR3 in DNA: TGCAGTGCTGTTAGCGGGAGGGCCAGTGGAACAGATACGCAGTATTTT.